A single sample gave rise to the 19 T cell receptor beta chains below, sequenced in a study of cytomegalovirus exposure and HLA in healthy donors. The study ran its PCR with 60 Vbeta and 13 Jbeta primers. Profiling relied on immunoSEQ multiplex PCR, and the TCRdb table lists in-frame clones only, not all of them. The sample shows 150,000 to 200,000 clones, more than 80% of them seen only once. The source material was PBMCs. These receptors all come from a boy aged 5-17 years in good health and CMV-seronegative.

This clone was recorded a few times. The rearrangement uses TRBV6-1 and TRBJ1-4; maybe TRBD1 (5 bases). Trimming took off 0 bases at V and 8 bases at J, with 28 bases between the two ends. Germline CDR1 and CDR2: MNHNS and SASEGT. The CDR3 is made up of 20 amino acids. In DNA, the CDR3 is TGTGCCAGCAGTGAAGCAGCTACGGCAGGGTGGGCCGGATGGGGAGAAAAACTGTTTTTT. Encoded protein: CASSEAATAGWAGWGEKLFF.

This sequence joins TRBV30 and TRBJ2-3; TRBD2 is a possible D gene (5 bases). Trimming removed 0 bases at V and 1 base at J, with 20 bases between. Germline V lookup: CDR1 GTSNPN, CDR2 SVGIG (reference sequence). The CDR3 totals 18 residues. The CDR3 nucleotides are TGTGCCTGGAGTGTAGGGCAGAGTGGAGGTTTGGGCACAGATACGCAGTATTTT. The encoded protein is CAWSVGQSGGLGTDTQYF.

There are a few counts of this clone. The chain recombines TRBV27 with TRBJ2-6; weak D call: TRBD1 (6 bases). The CDR3 sequence is 15 residues long. Germline V lookup: CDR1 MNHEY, CDR2 SMNVEV (reference sequence). V shed 5 bases and J shed 2 bases, with 10 bases lying between them. The CDR3 bases are TGTGCCAGCAGTACCGGGACAACTGGGGCCAACGTCCTGACTTTC. As protein: CASSTGTTGANVLTF.

This chain links TRBV6-5 with TRBJ1-6, with 8 bases lining up with TRBD1. Trimming cost V 5 bases and J 7 bases; bases outside gene matches: 4. CDR3 size: 14 residues. CDR1 is MNHEY and CDR2 is SVGAGI in the germline V gene. The CDR3 DNA follows: TGTGCCAGCAGTGCGACAGGGGAGAATTCACCCCTCCACTTT. Protein sequence: CASSATGENSPLHF.

This clone appeared a few times. This chain connects TRBV7-8 to TRBJ1-5; maybe TRBD1 (6 bases). V was shortened by 6 bases and J by 1 base, with 19 bases between the two germline ends. From germline, CDR1 is SGHVS and CDR2 FQNEAQ. CDR3 length equals 17 residues. The CDR3 protein is CASSRLSLQGSNQPQHF. CDR3 sequence (DNA): TGTGCCAGCAGTCGTCTTTCTCTACAGGGAAGCAATCAGCCCCAGCATTTT.

CDR3 sequence: CASSVGESSGNTIYF. The CDR3 DNA reads TGTGCCAGCAGCGTAGGAGAAAGCTCTGGAAACACCATATATTTT. The chain carries TRBV9 and TRBJ1-3, with D unclear. V was clipped by 0 bases and J by 0 bases, with 7 bases between them. Germline CDR1 and CDR2: SGDLS and YYNGEE. This CDR3 is 15 amino acids long.

V usage is TRBV6-4 and J usage is TRBJ2-7; 8 bases are shared with TRBD1. Per germline, CDR1 MRHNA and CDR2 SNTAGT. V gave up 3 bases and J gave up 6 bases; unmatched junction bases: 4. The CDR3 extends over 13 amino acids. In DNA, the CDR3 is TGTGCCAGCAGTGAGAGGACAGGGCTCGAGCAGTACTTC. Protein sequence: CASSERTGLEQYF.

The chain joins TRBV18 to TRBJ1-2; weak D call: TRBD1 (6 bases). The CDR3 spans 15 residues. CDR1 is KGHSH, CDR2 LQKENI, per germline. The germline V and J ends were trimmed by 5 bases and 2 bases, with 15 bases remaining between them. In DNA form, the CDR3 reads TGTGCCAGCTCATCCGGGACATTGGGGAACTATGGCTACACCTTC. Translated, it gives CASSSGTLGNYGYTF. Combining the CDR3 with reference TRBV18 and TRBJ1-2 gives the whole variable domain NAGVMQNPRHLVRRRGQEARLRCSPMKGHSHVYWYRQLPEEGLKFMVYLQKENIIDESGMPKERFSAEFPKEGPSILRIQQVVRGDSAAYFCASSSGTLGNYGYTFGSGTRLTVV.

The chain employs TRBV6-5 and TRBJ1-4; 7 bases agree with TRBD1. This CDR3 comprises 15 residues. V lost 4 bases and J lost 7; bases outside the gene matches: 9. Germline V gives CDR1 MNHEY, CDR2 SVGAGI. CDR3 in DNA: TGTGCCAGCAGTTTCTCGACAGGGAAGGGTGAAAAACTGTTTTTT. Encoded protein: CASSFSTGKGEKLFF.

The CDR3 is CSVFLSGRALGEQFF. The CDR3 coding sequence is TGCAGCGTTTTCCTTAGCGGGAGGGCCCTCGGTGAGCAGTTCTTC. V gene TRBV29-1 combines with J gene TRBJ2-1; 11 bases map to TRBD2. Germline lookup yields CDR1 SQVTM and CDR2 ANQGSEA. CDR3 length: 15 residues. V lost 5 bases to trimming and J lost 9 bases; unmatched junction nucleotides: 12.

The rearrangement links TRBV2 to TRBJ1-6; possibly TRBD1 for D (5 bases). Trimming removed 10 bases at V and 4 bases at J, with 11 bases between. CDR1 is SNHLY and CDR2 is FYNNEI in the germline V gene. CDR3 length: 13 amino acids. CDR3 DNA: TGTGCCACCAAGACAGAGTATAATTCACCCCTCCACTTT. Its translation: CATKTEYNSPLHF.

This clone came up a few times. The chain carries TRBV25-1 and TRBJ1-1; 9 bases are a match to TRBD1. CDR3 length: 13 residues. V shed 7 bases, J shed 11 bases, and the junction held 11 bases outside the gene matches. Germline loops: CDR1 MGHDK, CDR2 SYGVNS. CDR3 sequence reads: CASNKQGAVGAFF. CDR3 nucleotide sequence: TGTGCCAGCAATAAACAGGGGGCAGTGGGCGCTTTCTTT.

The chain couples TRBV9 to TRBJ1-1; no clear D. From germline, CDR1 is SGDLS and CDR2 YYNGEE. The CDR3 is made up of 15 amino acids. Trimming left V 4 bases short and J 1 base short, with 14 bases between. CDR3 loop: CASSTIESGNTEAFF. In DNA form, the CDR3 reads TGTGCCAGCAGCACGATAGAAAGTGGGAACACTGAAGCTTTCTTT.

This chain uses TRBV5-4 with TRBJ2-5, with 7 bases lining up with TRBD2. The CDR3 has 14 amino acids. V was pared by 4 bases and J by 2 bases, with 5 bases of the junction left unmatched. Germline lookup yields CDR1 SGHNT and CDR2 YYREEE (reference sequence). The CDR3 DNA follows: TGTGCCAGCAGCGAAGCGGGGAATCAAGAGACCCAGTACTTC. Translated: CASSEAGNQETQYF.

This clone occurred once. The chain has TRBV6-5 and TRBJ2-1, with 10 bases fitting TRBD2. Germline loops: CDR1 MNHEY, CDR2 SVGAGI. V lost 4 bases to trimming and J lost 9 bases; unmatched junction nucleotides: 9. The CDR3 is made up of 15 amino acids. Here the CDR3 DNA reads TGTGCCAGCAGTTTACGGCTAGCGGGGGACAGTGAGCAGTTCTTC. Translated, it gives CASSLRLAGDSEQFF.

The CDR3 DNA follows: TGTGCCACCAGCAGGACAGGGGGGAATCAGCCCCAGCATTTT. This encodes CATSRTGGNQPQHF. The chain joins TRBV15 to TRBJ1-5; 9 nucleotides line up with TRBD1. Germline CDR1 reads LNHNV; CDR2 reads YYDKDF (reference sequence). V trimming: 3 bases; J trimming: 4 bases; junction bases outside the gene matches: 1. This CDR3 is built from 14 residues.

The chain employs TRBV13 and TRBJ2-3, with D hard to call. The germline V gene has CDR1 PRHDT and CDR2 FYEKMQ (reference sequence). The CDR3 loop spans 11 amino acids. V was trimmed by 5 bases and J by 3 bases, leaving 3 bases between them. CDR3 residues: CASSQTDTQYF. The CDR3 DNA reads as TGTGCCAGCAGCCAGACAGATACGCAGTATTTT.

The CDR3 sequence is CASSLGPGGTNTEAFF. CDR3 DNA: TGTGCCAGCAGCTTAGGGCCAGGGGGCACCAACACTGAAGCTTTCTTT. The chain joins TRBV7-8 to TRBJ1-1; TRBD1 agrees at 8 bases. Per germline, CDR1 SGHVS and CDR2 FQNEAQ. The ends lost 1 base at V and 2 bases at J; junction bases unmatched: 6. CDR3 length equals 16 residues.

The V gene is TRBV6-1, the J gene TRBJ2-5; 10 bases match TRBD2. The CDR3 covers 15 residues. Looked up from germline, CDR1 is MNHNS and CDR2 is SASEGT. J gave up 0 bases and V 7 bases, and 5 bases lay outside the gene matches. The DNA of the CDR3 is TGTGCCAGCAAACGGACTAGCGGAGACCAAGAGACCCAGTACTTC. It is translated as CASKRTSGDQETQYF.